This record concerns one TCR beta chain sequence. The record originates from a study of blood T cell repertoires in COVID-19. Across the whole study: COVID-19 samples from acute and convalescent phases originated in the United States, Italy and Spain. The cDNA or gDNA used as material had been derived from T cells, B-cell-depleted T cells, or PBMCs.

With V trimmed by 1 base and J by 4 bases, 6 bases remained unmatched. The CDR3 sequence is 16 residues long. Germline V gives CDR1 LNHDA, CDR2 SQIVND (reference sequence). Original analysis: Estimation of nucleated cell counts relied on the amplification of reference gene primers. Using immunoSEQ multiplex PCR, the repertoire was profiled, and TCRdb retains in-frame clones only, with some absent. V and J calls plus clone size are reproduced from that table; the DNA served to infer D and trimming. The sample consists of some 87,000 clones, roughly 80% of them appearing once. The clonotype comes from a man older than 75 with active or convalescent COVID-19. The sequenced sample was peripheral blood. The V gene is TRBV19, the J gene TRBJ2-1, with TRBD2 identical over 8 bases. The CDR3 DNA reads TGTGCCAGTAGTATAGGGGGACTAGGGATGTACAATGAGCAGTTCTTC. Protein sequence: CASSIGGLGMYNEQFF.